The next 11 T cell receptor beta chains were all read from a single sample in a study of T cells after yellow fever vaccination. TCRdb reprocessed the 5' RACE reads with MiXCR, giving one entry per CDR3 protein. This table has about 58,000 distinct CDR3 sequences, approximately 6% appearing once. This specimen consisted of PBMCs, either bulk or a sorted T-cell subset (CD4+, CD8+, memory, or dextramer-sorted; not recorded which), obtained on the day of the yellow fever booster vaccination. The receptors were sampled from a man between 18 and 35 years old who received the YFV17D yellow fever vaccine.

Judged by abundance, this clonotype is medium-sized. This chain joins TRBV5-1 and TRBJ2-2, with unresolved D. Trimming took 0 bases from V and 3 from J, leaving 12 bases between them. Germline loops: CDR1 SGHRS, CDR2 YFSETQ. The CDR3 has 16 residues. The CDR3 DNA is TGCGCCAGCAGCTTGGCGGTTGGAGCCTACACCGGGGAGCTGTTTTTT. It yields the protein CASSLAVGAYTGELFF.

This clonotype was recorded a few times. One junction end does not reproduce the germline sequence, and a read error may be involved. The J gene is TRBJ2-1, the V gene TRBV7-7; 10 bases are shared with TRBD2. The CDR3 is 16 residues long. The V gene's germline CDR1 is SSHAT and CDR2 FNYEAQ (reference sequence). The CDR3, as DNA: TGTGCTAGCAGCGTTTCCGGGACTAGCGCATACAATGAGCAGTTCTTC. Its translation: CASSVSGTSAYNEQFF.

This clonotype appeared many times. This chain connects TRBV5-5 to TRBJ1-4; D uncertain. Deletions cut 4 bases from V and 3 bases from J, with 13 bases between. The CDR3 spans 15 residues. Germline-derived CDR1 and CDR2 are SGHKS and YYEKEE (reference sequence). CDR3 DNA: TGTGCCAGCAGCGGCTCTTGGCAGCCTAATGAAAAACTGTTTTTT. Its protein is CASSGSWQPNEKLFF.

There are many counts of this clonotype. This chain uses TRBV20-1 with TRBJ2-7; D is possibly TRBD2 (5 bases). Germline V gene data show CDR1 as DFQATT and CDR2 as SNEGSKA (reference sequence). The germline V and J ends were trimmed by 2 bases and 3 bases, with 11 bases remaining between them. The CDR3 runs 13 residues. Here the CDR3 DNA reads TGCAGTGCTAGACCCGGGGAGAACTACGAGCAGTACGTC. This gives the protein CSARPGENYEQYV.

The chain carries TRBV5-6 and TRBJ2-1; the match to TRBD2 covers 7 bases. The length of the CDR3 is 18 residues. Germline-derived CDR1 and CDR2 are SGHDT and YYEEEE. Trimming cost V 2 bases and J 3 bases; bases outside gene matches: 14. CDR3 amino acids: CASSFELTQRGFYNEQFF. The CDR3 nucleotides read TGTGCCAGCAGCTTTGAACTGACCCAGCGGGGCTTCTACAATGAGCAGTTCTTC.

This clonotype was recorded many times. The CDR3 loop is CASSLSGGQQFF. CDR3 coding DNA: TGTGCCAGCAGCCTAAGCGGGGGACAGCAGTTCTTC. The chain is built from TRBV12-3 or TRBV12-4 and TRBJ2-1, with 8 nucleotides matching TRBD2. The CDR3 runs to 12 residues. Losses at the gene ends were 6 bases for V and 11 bases for J; bases not matched to a gene: 6.

This clonotype was detected many times. Here the CDR3 reads CASSPDRDYGYTF. The CDR3 DNA sequence: TGTGCCAGCAGCCCAGACAGGGACTATGGCTACACCTTC. The chain combines TRBV5-5 with TRBJ1-2; 7 bases are a match to TRBD1. The CDR3 covers 13 residues. Trimming removed 4 bases from V and 3 bases from J; junction bases left unmatched: 3. From germline, CDR1 is SGHKS and CDR2 YYEKEE (reference sequence).

This clonotype was recorded many times. The CDR3 sequence: CSVEDHDSGEKWETQYF. The CDR3 DNA reads TGCAGCGTTGAAGATCACGATAGCGGGGAGAAATGGGAGACCCAGTACTTC. The chain uses TRBV29-1 and TRBJ2-5; 8 nucleotides align to TRBD2. J was trimmed by 5 bases and V by 0 bases; bases with no gene match: 14. CDR1 SQVTM and CDR2 ANQGSEA come from the germline V gene. This CDR3 has 17 amino acids. The full variable domain, completed using reference TRBV29-1 and TRBJ2-5, is SAVISQKPSRDICQRGTSLTIQCQVDSQVTMMFWYRQQPGQSLTLIATANQGSEATYESGFVIDKFPISRPNLTFSTLTVSNMSPEDSSIYLCSVEDHDSGEKWETQYFGPGTRLLVL.

This clonotype was counted many times. This chain uses TRBV13 with TRBJ2-4; 7 bases are a match to TRBD2. Germline V lookup: CDR1 PRHDT, CDR2 FYEKMQ (reference sequence). CDR3 size: 17 residues. Trimming cost V 5 bases and J 2 bases; bases outside gene matches: 12. The CDR3 sequence: CASSRLAGLLTKNIQYF. The CDR3 DNA is TGTGCCAGCAGCCGATTAGCGGGCCTCCTAACCAAAAACATTCAGTACTTC.

This clonotype was recorded a few times. The chain couples TRBV2 to TRBJ2-1; D may be TRBD2 (7 bases). CDR1 is SNHLY and CDR2 is FYNNEI in the germline V gene. V was cut by 0 bases and J by 12 bases, with 18 bases left in between. This CDR3 contains 15 residues. CDR3: CASSEAGGGGGGQFF. As DNA, the CDR3 is TGTGCCAGCAGTGAAGCGGGGGGCGGAGGGGGGGGGCAGTTCTTC. The full variable domain, its missing parts supplied by reference TRBV2 and TRBJ2-1, is EPEVTQTPSHQVTQMGQEVILRCVPISNHLYFYWYRQILGQKVEFLVSFYNNEISEKSEIFDDQFSVERPDGSNFTLKIRSTKLEDSAMYFCASSEAGGGGGGQFFGPGTRLTVL.

CDR3 coding DNA: TGTGCCAGCAGTCCAAGCAGGGGTAGCGGGGGTGGTGATTACACCGGGGAGCTGTTTTTT. Translation gives CASSPSRGSGGGDYTGELFF. The V and J genes are TRBV12-3 or TRBV12-4 and TRBJ2-2; 9 bases are shared with TRBD2. With 5 bases clipped from V and 3 bases from J, the junction kept 19 bases outside the gene matches. This CDR3 spans 20 amino acids.